One and the same sample provided the 7 T cell receptor beta chains below, sequenced in a study of shared clonotypes between healthy human individuals. Profiled with immunoSEQ multiplex PCR; TCRdb holds only in-frame clones, not every one. The sample has some 1,100,000 clones, approximately 80% seen once; the top ten hold approximately 0.56%. Sequencing used memory CD4+ T cells from PBMCs. Described subset: CD45RA-negative fraction. Every receptor here comes from a young man in good health. Some clones in this sample may be carry-over from other donors' samples.

V gene TRBV5-1 combines with J gene TRBJ1-1; D remains unclear. This CDR3 region has 16 residues. Germline V gene sequence: CDR1 SGHRS, CDR2 YFSETQ. Trimming shortened V by 1 base and J by 2 bases, and 15 bases separated the two germline ends. CDR3 sequence reads: CASSLLPGGSNTEAFF. The DNA for the CDR3 is TGCGCCAGCAGCTTGCTGCCCGGTGGGAGTAACACTGAAGCTTTCTTT.

This clone was detected only once. The rearrangement joins TRBV25-1 to TRBJ1-1, with D tentatively TRBD1 (6 bases). Trimming took 7 bases from V and 8 from J, leaving 17 bases between them. The CDR3 extends over 13 amino acids. CDR1 and CDR2 (germline): MGHDK, SYGVNS. The CDR3 reads CASTLDVRGEAFF. DNA for the CDR3: TGTGCCAGCACGCTAGACGTCAGGGGAGAAGCTTTCTTT.

A word on this clone: The same CDR3 can be traced to other DNA sequences in this sample. CDR3 in DNA: TGCGCCAGCAGTCCTACACAGAACTATGGCTACACCTTC. It is translated as CASSPTQNYGYTF. V and J are TRBV5-1 and TRBJ1-2; D is undetermined. Between the trimmed V and J ends, which lost 5 bases and 2 bases, there was a span of 10 bases. The CDR3 has 13 amino acids. Germline values: CDR1 SGHRS, CDR2 YFSETQ.

This clone was picked up a small number of times. The V and J genes are TRBV7-6 and TRBJ1-5; 7 nucleotides match TRBD1. This CDR3 has 13 residues. J gave up 0 bases and V 8 bases, and 1 base lay outside the gene matches. The germline V gene encodes CDR1 SGHVS and CDR2 FNYEAQ. The CDR3 reads CASAGGSNQPQHF. The CDR3 DNA is TGTGCCAGCGCAGGGGGTAGCAATCAGCCCCAGCATTTT.

This sequence joins TRBV28 and TRBJ1-4; D might be TRBD1 (5 bases). V was cut by 6 bases and J by 0 bases, with 11 bases left in between. CDR3 length: 15 amino acids. Germline values: CDR1 MDHEN, CDR2 SYDVKM. CDR3 nucleotide sequence: TGTGCCAGCAGCCCGGGACGGACAACTAATGAAAAACTGTTTTTT. It is translated as CASSPGRTTNEKLFF.

The chain combines TRBV19 with TRBJ2-2; D is perhaps TRBD2 (5 bases). The germline V gene has CDR1 LNHDA and CDR2 SQIVND (reference sequence). With 2 bases removed from V and 3 bases from J, the gap between germline ends came to 10 bases. This CDR3 has 15 residues. In nucleotides, the CDR3 is TGTGCCAGTAGTATAATGAGCGGTGACACCGGGGAGCTGTTTTTT. As protein: CASSIMSGDTGELFF.

The chain employs TRBV28 and TRBJ2-7; D possibly matches TRBD1 or TRBD2 (5 bases each). With 7 bases removed from V and 2 bases from J, the gap between germline ends came to 18 bases. The CDR3 has 15 residues. From germline, CDR1 is MDHEN and CDR2 SYDVKM. DNA of the CDR3: TGTGCCAGCACCTCCCCCGGGACGGGAACCTACGAGCAGTACTTC. This sequence encodes CASTSPGTGTYEQYF.